The entry that follows covers one TCR beta chain sequence. As yet, its antigen is unknown. These data are taken from a study of PD-1 blockade in classical Hodgkin lymphoma. Findings and limits, study-wide: Healthy donors were reported to have higher baseline TCR diversity than newly diagnosed patients.

TCRdb keeps only in-frame clones here, not all; method: immunoSEQ multiplex PCR. The sample has roughly 29,000 clones, just over 90% seen once; the top ten hold about 4%. Time point defined: newly diagnosed, previously untreated cHL patient sample. The V and J ends lost 0 bases and 2 bases respectively, with 9 bases between them. This CDR3 comprises 14 residues. Germline CDR1 reads SGHNT; CDR2 reads YYREEE (reference sequence). This TCR came from a human donor with classical Hodgkin lymphoma. The sample taken for sequencing was peripheral blood mononuclear cells (PBMCs). The chain uses TRBV5-4 and TRBJ2-7; no clear D. The CDR3 nucleotides read TGTGCCAGCAGCTTGGACAGAAGCACCTACGAGCAGTACTTC. This gives the protein CASSLDRSTYEQYF.